This T cell receptor beta chain was found in a study of CD8 T cells in Susac syndrome. The CDR3 extends over 17 amino acids. Trimming shortened V by 2 bases and J by 0 bases, and 13 bases separated the two germline ends. Germline CDR1 KGHSH, CDR2 LQKENI. This clonotype was seen once. RNA, at roughly 0.5 to 1 ug, was reverse transcribed with random hexamers. Multiplex immunoSEQ PCR targeted 54 Vbeta and 13 Jbeta TCR beta segments. One entry per CDR3 protein results from TCRdb running MiXCR on the immunoSEQ multiplex PCR reads. The table records 170,000 or so distinct CDR3 sequences, around 94% of them present only once. Sequencing of TCR beta was performed on blood CD8+ T cells and on blood CD4+ T cells. In Susac syndrome patients, recently defined diagnostic criteria for definite or probable disease were met. Negative magnetic isolation gave CD8+ and CD4+ cells; FACS enriched CD8+ TEMRA.

The chain combines TRBV18 with TRBJ2-2; the D gene is possibly TRBD1 (5 bases). The sequenced sample was CD4+ T cells from PBMCs. This clonotype originated in a human donor with Susac syndrome. The CDR3 region has the DNA TGTGCCAGCTCACCAAGGTTGCAGGGCTCGAACACCGGGGAGCTGTTTTTT. It translates to CASSPRLQGSNTGELFF.